This T cell receptor beta chain was sequenced for a study of post-analysis software for immune sequencing data. Findings of the study overall: Strong co-clustering by F measure was evident for samples that had been prepared in the same batch. With TRBV5-6, TRBV5-1 and TRBV20-1 included, a handful of TRBV segments were more frequent in patients than in controls. Diversity measured as normalized Chao1 was significantly lower in multiple sclerosis patients than in controls.

Included in the TCR beta cDNA libraries were unique molecular identifiers. Input amounts of 1 to 10 million T cells were used. These gave 500,000 or so cDNA molecules, so each molecule approximated one T cell. TCRdb redid the calling of the PCR reads with MiXCR, one entry per CDR3 protein. The data hold 380,000 or so distinct CDR3 sequences, with less than 40% observed a single time. On this clonotype: Its cognate antigen is unknown.

V was cut by 1 base and J by 1 base, with 15 bases left in between. CDR1 SEHNR and CDR2 FQNEAQ come from the germline V gene (reference sequence). The CDR3 consists of 17 residues. The chain uses TRBV7-9 and TRBJ2-3; D remains unclear. The sequenced sample consisted of blood. The clonotype originates from a girl aged 5-17 years with multiple sclerosis. CDR3 sequence reads: CASSLDLQISRTDTQYF. The CDR3 DNA reads as TGTGCCAGCAGCTTAGATCTCCAGATTTCACGCACAGATACGCAGTATTTT.